This entry concerns a single T cell receptor beta chain. The antigen is unknown. This PCR relied on a set of 60 Vbeta primers and 13 Jbeta primers. The assay was immunoSEQ multiplex PCR, and TCRdb's table has in-frame clones only and misses some. The sample contains about 89,000 clones, 9.4% of which appear only once. The data derive from a study of cytomegalovirus exposure and HLA in healthy donors. In the study overall: Sequencing of roughly 180 million T cells in an earlier analysis found 120 million or so unique TCR beta sequences.

Healthy individuals who donated bone marrow served as the donors. Notes on the study in general: The HLA-A and HLA-B alleles of most subjects were reportedly predicted accurately from TCR beta sequences.

Specimen: PBMCs. The clonotype comes from a man aged 50 to 59 in good health and CMV-seropositive.

The chain's CDR3 is CASSRTGPSNEKLFF. CDR3 nucleotides: TGCGCCAGCAGCAGAACAGGGCCTTCTAATGAAAAACTGTTTTTT. The chain links TRBV5-1 to TRBJ1-4; possibly TRBD1 for D (6 bases). The CDR3 runs to 15 residues. V was shortened by 4 bases and J by 3 bases, with 13 bases between the two germline ends. Germline CDR1 is SGHRS and CDR2 is YFSETQ.